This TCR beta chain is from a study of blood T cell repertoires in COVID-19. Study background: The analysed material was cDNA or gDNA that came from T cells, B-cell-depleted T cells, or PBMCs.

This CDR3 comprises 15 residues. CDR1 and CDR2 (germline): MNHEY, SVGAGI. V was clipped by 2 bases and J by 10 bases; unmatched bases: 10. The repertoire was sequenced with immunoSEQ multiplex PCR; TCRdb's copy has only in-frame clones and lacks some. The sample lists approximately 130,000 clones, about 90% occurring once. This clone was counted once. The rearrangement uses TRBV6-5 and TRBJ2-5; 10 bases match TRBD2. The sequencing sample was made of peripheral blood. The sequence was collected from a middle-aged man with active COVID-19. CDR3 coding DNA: TGTGCCAGCAGTTACGGTAGCGGGGGGACCCCCAGCCAGTACTTC. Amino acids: CASSYGSGGTPSQYF.